Following are 25 T cell receptor beta chains from one sample sequenced in a study of control samples from healthy donors and cancer patients. Some clones are missing from TCRdb's copy, which holds only in-frame ones; the method was immunoSEQ multiplex PCR. The table has 75,000 to 100,000 clones, roughly four fifths seen once. Sequencing was carried out using blood. These receptors all stem from a man in his sixties in good health.

The V gene is TRBV9, the J gene TRBJ1-6; 7 bases map to TRBD1. V lost 0 bases, J lost 10 bases, and 7 bases stayed unmatched. CDR1 and CDR2 from the germline V gene are SGDLS and YYNGEE. This CDR3 spans 15 amino acids. The CDR3 nucleotides are TGTGCCAGCAGCGTAGATAGACAGGGACGATCACCCCTCCACTTT. Encoded protein: CASSVDRQGRSPLHF. The full variable domain, with the rest looked up from reference TRBV9 and TRBJ1-6, is DSGVTQTPKHLITATGQRVTLRCSPRSGDLSVYWYQQSLDQGLQFLIQYYNGEERAKGNILERFSAQQFPDLHSELNLSSLELGDSALYFCASSVDRQGRSPLHFGNGTRLTVT.

The chain carries TRBV6-5 and TRBJ1-3; 7 bases align to TRBD1. The CDR3 loop spans 15 amino acids. The junction had 10 bases not matched to a gene; V was cut back by 11 bases and J by 0 bases. The V gene's germline CDR1 is MNHEY and CDR2 SVGAGI. CDR3 DNA: TGTGCCGCGAGAACAGGGGCATCCTCTGGAAACACCATATATTTT. Its protein is CAARTGASSGNTIYF.

Turning to this clone: At one of its ends the junction is not consistent with the germline gene, which may arise from a read error. The CDR3 DNA follows: TGTGCCTGGAGTCAGGCGTCAGGGACAGGGTCAAACTTT. It yields the protein CAWSQASGTGSNF. The V gene is TRBV30, the J gene TRBJ1-6; 9 bases are a match to TRBD1. The CDR3 length is 13 residues. Germline CDR1 reads GTSNPN; CDR2 reads SVGIG (reference sequence). The variable domain in full, with the rest retrieved from reference TRBV30 and TRBJ1-6, is SQTIHQWPATLVQPVGSPLSLECTVEGTSNPNLYWYRQAAGRGLQLLFYSVGIGQISSEVPQNLSASRPQDRQFILSSKKLLLSDSGFYLCAWSQASGTGSNFGNGTRLTVT.

V gene TRBV15 combines with J gene TRBJ2-7; D gene uncertain. V shed 3 bases and J shed 5 bases, with 5 bases lying between them. The CDR3 is 11 residues long. The germline V gene has CDR1 LNHNV and CDR2 YYDKDF (reference sequence). The CDR3 region has the DNA TGTGCCACCAGCAGCGAGGACGAGCAGTACTTC. It translates to CATSSEDEQYF.

The rearrangement links TRBV15 to TRBJ1-5; a weak D match, TRBD1 (5 bases). The germline gives CDR1 LNHNV, CDR2 YYDKDF (reference sequence). CDR3 length: 15 amino acids. Trimming removed 5 bases at V and 2 bases at J, with 13 bases between. CDR3 amino acids: CATSPNRGRNQPQHF. CDR3 sequence (DNA): TGTGCCACCAGCCCGAATAGGGGCCGCAATCAGCCCCAGCATTTT.

In this sample, this clone turned up once. The chain joins TRBV10-3 to TRBJ2-7, with D perhaps given as TRBD1 or TRBD2 (5 bases each). V shed 3 bases and J shed 4 bases, with 16 bases lying between them. Germline V lookup: CDR1 ENHRY, CDR2 SYGVKD. The CDR3 extends over 15 amino acids. In nucleotides, the CDR3 is TGTGCCATCAGTGATCAAATGGGGGTATCATACGAGCAGTACTTC. The encoded protein is CAISDQMGVSYEQYF.

The V gene is TRBV7-9, the J gene TRBJ1-1; D is perhaps TRBD1 (6 bases). This CDR3 comprises 17 residues. CDR1 is SEHNR and CDR2 is FQNEAQ in the germline V gene (reference sequence). V lost 7 bases to trimming and J lost 4 bases, with 25 bases between them. CDR3 nucleotide sequence: TGTGCCAGCACCGTAGGCCCGCGGGGGGCAGTTGGCACTGAAGCTTTCTTT. Its protein is CASTVGPRGAVGTEAFF.

This clone came up a few times. The chain combines TRBV28 with TRBJ1-5; D unresolved. With 6 bases removed from V and 1 base from J, the gap between germline ends came to 13 bases. This CDR3 spans 15 amino acids. The germline V gene has CDR1 MDHEN and CDR2 SYDVKM. CDR3 sequence (DNA): TGTGCCAGCAGAGGCAGAGGAGGAAGCAATCAGCCCCAGCATTTT. This translates into CASRGRGGSNQPQHF.

This sequence joins TRBV4-1 and TRBJ2-1; D may be TRBD2 (5 bases). V lost 1 base, J lost 0 bases, and 7 bases lay in between. The CDR3 has 15 amino acids. Germline loops: CDR1 MGHRA, CDR2 YSYEKL. The CDR3 bases are TGCGCCAGCAGCCAAGGACTAAACTCCTACAATGAGCAGTTCTTC. Its protein product is CASSQGLNSYNEQFF.

This chain links TRBV4-2 with TRBJ1-1; the match to TRBD1 covers 9 bases. Trimming at V came to 3 bases and at J to 3 bases, leaving 8 bases not matched to a gene. The CDR3 covers 16 residues. Germline V gives CDR1 LGHNA, CDR2 YNFKEQ. CDR3 amino acids: CASSQKQGASYTEAFF. The CDR3 DNA is TGTGCCAGCAGCCAGAAACAGGGGGCGAGTTACACTGAAGCTTTCTTT.

On this clone: This sample also contains other DNA sequences that code for the same CDR3. The chain joins TRBV3-1 (or the pseudogene TRBV3-2) to TRBJ1-1; D uncertain. Germline V gene data show CDR1 as LGHDT and CDR2 as YNNKEL (reference sequence). The CDR3 has 14 amino acids. Trimming pared 1 base from V and 1 base from J, leaving 7 bases between. In DNA, the CDR3 is TGTGCCAGCAGCCAAGTTGGAGGGAACACTGAAGCTTTCTTT. The encoded protein is CASSQVGGNTEAFF.

The chain joins TRBV3-1 (or the pseudogene TRBV3-2) to TRBJ2-3; TRBD2 agrees at 8 bases. Germline V gene data show CDR1 as LGHDT and CDR2 as YNNKEL (reference sequence). CDR3 size: 18 residues. The V gene end was trimmed by 1 base and the J gene end by 6 bases; junction bases not matched to a gene: 15. The CDR3 DNA is TGTGCCAGCAGCCAAGTCACTTTTGCGGGGGGTTCACTTGATACGCAGTATTTT. Translation: CASSQVTFAGGSLDTQYF.

This chain joins TRBV28 and TRBJ1-3; no definite D call. The CDR3 length is 12 residues. Germline V gene lookup returns CDR1 MDHEN and CDR2 SYDVKM. V was pared by 4 bases and J by 7 bases, with 8 bases between. CDR3 sequence (DNA): TGTGCCAGCAGTTCAAGGTGGAACACCATATATTTT. Translated: CASSSRWNTIYF.

The CDR3 DNA reads TGTGCCAGCAGCTTAGCAGGGAGTCTAAACAATGAGCAGTTCTTC. This sequence encodes CASSLAGSLNNEQFF. This chain connects TRBV7-9 to TRBJ2-1; a possible D gene is TRBD2 (5 bases). The CDR3 contains 15 residues. CDR1 is SEHNR and CDR2 is FQNEAQ in the germline V gene (reference sequence). Trimming pared 0 bases from V and 5 bases from J, leaving 11 bases between. Together with reference TRBV7-9 and TRBJ2-1, the CDR3 gives the full variable domain: DTGVSQNPRHKITKRGQNVTFRCDPISEHNRLYWYRQTLGQGPEFLTYFQNEAQLEKSRLLSDRFSAERPKGSFSTLEIQRTEQGDSAMYLCASSLAGSLNNEQFFGPGTRLTVL.

The chain couples TRBV10-3 to TRBJ1-1; D is possibly TRBD1 (6 bases). Deletions cut 7 bases from V and 2 bases from J, with 8 bases between. Germline CDR1 and CDR2: ENHRY and SYGVKD. CDR3 length: 12 amino acids. CDR3: CAIKQGNTEAFF. CDR3 DNA sequence: TGTGCCATCAAACAGGGTAACACTGAAGCTTTCTTT.

This chain connects TRBV27 to TRBJ2-7, with TRBD2 identical over 9 bases. The trim removed 0 bases at V and 3 bases at J, leaving 12 bases unmatched. The CDR3 loop spans 18 amino acids. Germline V gene lookup returns CDR1 MNHEY and CDR2 SMNVEV (reference sequence). CDR3 loop: CASSLSGLAPRIRYEQYF. The CDR3 coding sequence is TGTGCCAGCAGTTTATCAGGACTAGCGCCGAGAATACGCTACGAGCAGTACTTC.

This chain links TRBV19 with TRBJ2-1; tentatively, D is TRBD1 (5 bases). The CDR3 length is 14 residues. Between the trimmed V and J ends, which lost 4 bases and 1 base, there was a span of 8 bases. The germline V gene has CDR1 LNHDA and CDR2 SQIVND (reference sequence). In DNA form, the CDR3 reads TGTGCCAGTAGTAAGTCAGGGTCCTACAATGAGCAGTTCTTC. It yields the protein CASSKSGSYNEQFF.

Written as DNA, the CDR3 is TGTGCCAGCAGTGAAGCGATCATCCTAACTAGTCATCATGCGACGCAGTATTTT. It translates to CASSEAIILTSHHATQYF. The chain combines TRBV2 with TRBJ2-3; possible D gene TRBD2, 5 bases. V was clipped by 0 bases and J by 9 bases, with 25 bases between them. The germline V gene has CDR1 SNHLY and CDR2 FYNNEI. The CDR3 spans 18 residues.

The chain has TRBV28 and TRBJ1-6, with D unresolved. This CDR3 comprises 14 residues. V was trimmed by 5 bases and J by 6 bases, leaving 11 bases between them. The germline V gene has CDR1 MDHEN and CDR2 SYDVKM. Here the CDR3 DNA reads TGTGCCAGCAGTCTTACTGAGGGTAATTCACCCCTCCACTTT. Translated, it gives CASSLTEGNSPLHF.

The chain combines TRBV6-5 with TRBJ2-2; no clear D gene. Between the trimmed V and J ends, which lost 6 bases and 0 bases, there was a span of 8 bases. Germline CDR1 reads MNHEY; CDR2 reads SVGAGI. CDR3 length equals 14 residues. The CDR3 DNA sequence: TGTGCCAGCAGACGGTTCGCGAACACCGGGGAGCTGTTTTTT. This sequence encodes CASRRFANTGELFF.

The chain has TRBV13 and TRBJ1-1, with unresolved D. This CDR3 is built from 18 residues. Germline V gene data show CDR1 as PRHDT and CDR2 as FYEKMQ (reference sequence). Trimming shortened V by 5 bases and J by 2 bases, and 24 bases separated the two germline ends. The CDR3 sequence is CASSAISLGFQINTEAFF. The CDR3 nucleotides read TGTGCCAGCAGCGCCATTAGTCTCGGCTTCCAAATTAACACTGAAGCTTTCTTT. Based on the CDR3 plus reference TRBV13 and TRBJ1-1, the full variable domain is AAGVIQSPRHLIKEKRETATLKCYPIPRHDTVYWYQQGPGQDPQFLISFYEKMQSDKGSIPDRFSAQQFSDYHSELNMSSLELGDSALYFCASSAISLGFQINTEAFFGQGTRLTVV.

This clone was picked up a small number of times. The chain has TRBV7-7 and TRBJ2-1, with a weak D call TRBD2 (7 bases). The CDR3 extends over 15 amino acids. The germline V gene has CDR1 SSHAT and CDR2 FNYEAQ (reference sequence). V shed 5 bases and J shed 5 bases, with 16 bases lying between them. DNA of the CDR3: TGTGCCAGCAGCCTGGGGAGGGGGGGCCACAATGAGCAGTTCTTC. It codes for CASSLGRGGHNEQFF.

The chain links TRBV2 to TRBJ2-1; D possibly matches TRBD1 or TRBD2 (6 bases each). Per germline, CDR1 SNHLY and CDR2 FYNNEI. V lost 8 bases to trimming and J lost 4 bases, with 15 bases between them. CDR3 length: 14 residues. The CDR3 DNA is TGTGCCAGCCTCCACAGGGACTCATACAATGAGCAGTTCTTC. Amino acids: CASLHRDSYNEQFF.

The chain is built from TRBV7-9 and TRBJ1-1, with D possibly TRBD1 on 5 matching bases. Trimming took 5 bases from V and 0 from J, leaving 19 bases between them. The CDR3 has 17 residues. The V gene's germline CDR1 is SEHNR and CDR2 FQNEAQ (reference sequence). The CDR3 DNA reads TGTGCCAGCAGCCCACTGGGGGGACTGATCATGAACACTGAAGCTTTCTTT. Translated: CASSPLGGLIMNTEAFF.

This sequence joins TRBV10-1 and TRBJ2-1, with 7 bases identical to TRBD1. Trimming took 5 bases from V and 8 from J; bases not matched to a gene: 6. The CDR3 totals 13 residues. CDR1 WNHNN and CDR2 SYGVQD come from the germline V gene (reference sequence). The CDR3 nucleotides are TGCGCCAGCAGTCAGGACAGGATACATGAGCAGTTCTTC. This encodes CASSQDRIHEQFF.